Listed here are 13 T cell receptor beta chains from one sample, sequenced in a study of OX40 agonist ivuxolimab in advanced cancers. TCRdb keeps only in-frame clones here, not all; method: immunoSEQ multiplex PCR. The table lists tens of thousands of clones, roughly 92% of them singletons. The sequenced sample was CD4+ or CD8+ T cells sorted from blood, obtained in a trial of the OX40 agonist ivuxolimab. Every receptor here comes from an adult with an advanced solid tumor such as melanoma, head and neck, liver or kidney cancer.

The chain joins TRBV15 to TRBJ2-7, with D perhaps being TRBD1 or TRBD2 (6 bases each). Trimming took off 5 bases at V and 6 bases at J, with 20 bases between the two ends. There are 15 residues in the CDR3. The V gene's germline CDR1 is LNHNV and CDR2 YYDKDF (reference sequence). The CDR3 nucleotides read TGTGCCACCAGCTCGACAGGAGGGAAAGGGGTCGAGCAGTACTTC. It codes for CATSSTGGKGVEQYF.

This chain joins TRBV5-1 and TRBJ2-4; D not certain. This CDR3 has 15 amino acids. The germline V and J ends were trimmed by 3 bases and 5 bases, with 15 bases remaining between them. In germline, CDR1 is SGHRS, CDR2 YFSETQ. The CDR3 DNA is TGCGCCAGCAGCTCGATTCAGTCGAACCAAAACATTCAGTACTTC. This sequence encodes CASSSIQSNQNIQYF.

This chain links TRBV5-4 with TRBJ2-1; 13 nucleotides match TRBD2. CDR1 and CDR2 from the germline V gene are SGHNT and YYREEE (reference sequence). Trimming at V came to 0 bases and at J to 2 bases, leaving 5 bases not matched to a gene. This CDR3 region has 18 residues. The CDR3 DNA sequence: TGTGCCAGCAGCTTGGTCCCGGGACTAGCGGGGACCTACAATGAGCAGTTCTTC. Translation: CASSLVPGLAGTYNEQFF.

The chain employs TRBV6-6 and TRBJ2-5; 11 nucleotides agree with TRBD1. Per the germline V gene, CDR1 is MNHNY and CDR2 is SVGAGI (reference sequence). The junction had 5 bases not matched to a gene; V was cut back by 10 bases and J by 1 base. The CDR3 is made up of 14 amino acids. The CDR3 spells CATSGQGAQETQYF. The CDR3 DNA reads TGTGCCACCTCAGGACAGGGGGCCCAAGAGACCCAGTACTTC.

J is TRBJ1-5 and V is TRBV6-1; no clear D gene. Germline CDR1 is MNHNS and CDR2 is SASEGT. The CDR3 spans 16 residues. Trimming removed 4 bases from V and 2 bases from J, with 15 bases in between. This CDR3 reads CASSGPRVGGNQPQHF. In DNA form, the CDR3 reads TGTGCCAGCAGTGGTCCTCGGGTTGGGGGCAATCAGCCCCAGCATTTT.

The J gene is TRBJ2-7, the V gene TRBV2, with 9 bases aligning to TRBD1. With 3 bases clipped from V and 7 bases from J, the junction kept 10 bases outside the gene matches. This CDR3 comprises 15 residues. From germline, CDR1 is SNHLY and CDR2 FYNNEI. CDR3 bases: TGTGCCAGCAGTGACGGGACAGGGTTTCGTTCGGAGCAGTACTTC. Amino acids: CASSDGTGFRSEQYF.

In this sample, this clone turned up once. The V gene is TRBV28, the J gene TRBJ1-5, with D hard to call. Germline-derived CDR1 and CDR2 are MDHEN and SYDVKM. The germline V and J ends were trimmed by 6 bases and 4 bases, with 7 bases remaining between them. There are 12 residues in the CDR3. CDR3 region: CASRNLNQPQHF. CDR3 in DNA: TGTGCCAGCAGGAATTTAAATCAGCCCCAGCATTTT.

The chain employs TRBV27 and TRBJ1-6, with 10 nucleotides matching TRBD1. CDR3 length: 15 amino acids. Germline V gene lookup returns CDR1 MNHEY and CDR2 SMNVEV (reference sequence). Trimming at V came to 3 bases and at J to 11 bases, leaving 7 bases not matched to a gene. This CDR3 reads CASSLRGQGWTPLHF. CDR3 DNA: TGTGCCAGCAGTTTGAGGGGACAGGGGTGGACACCCCTCCACTTT.

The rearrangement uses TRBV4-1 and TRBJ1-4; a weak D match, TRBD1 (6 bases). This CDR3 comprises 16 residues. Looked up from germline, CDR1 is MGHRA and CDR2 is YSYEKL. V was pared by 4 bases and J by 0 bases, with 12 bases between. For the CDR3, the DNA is TGCGCCAGCAGCCGAGGACAGCTTGCAACTAATGAAAAACTGTTTTTT. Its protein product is CASSRGQLATNEKLFF.

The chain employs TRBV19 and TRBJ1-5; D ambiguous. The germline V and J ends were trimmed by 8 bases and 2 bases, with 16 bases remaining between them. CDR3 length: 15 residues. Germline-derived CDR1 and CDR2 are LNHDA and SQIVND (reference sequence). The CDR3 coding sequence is TGTGCCAGTCGCCCCTCCCGGGAGGGCAATCAGCCCCAGCATTTT. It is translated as CASRPSREGNQPQHF.

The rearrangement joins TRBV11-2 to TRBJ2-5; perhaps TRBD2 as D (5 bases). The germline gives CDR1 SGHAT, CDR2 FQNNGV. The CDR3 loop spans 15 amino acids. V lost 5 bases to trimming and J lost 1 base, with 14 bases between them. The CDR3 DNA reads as TGTGCCAGCAGCGGAGGTCGCGGACCCCAAGAGACCCAGTACTTC. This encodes CASSGGRGPQETQYF.

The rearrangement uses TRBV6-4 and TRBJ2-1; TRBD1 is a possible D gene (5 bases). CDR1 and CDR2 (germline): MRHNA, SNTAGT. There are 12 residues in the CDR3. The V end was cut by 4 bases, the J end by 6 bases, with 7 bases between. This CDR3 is CASSAQGNEQFF. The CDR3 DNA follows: TGTGCCAGCAGTGCCCAGGGCAATGAGCAGTTCTTC.

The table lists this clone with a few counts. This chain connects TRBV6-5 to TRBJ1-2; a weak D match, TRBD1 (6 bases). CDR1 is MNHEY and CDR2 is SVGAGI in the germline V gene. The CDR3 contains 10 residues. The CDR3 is CAVGAGGYTF. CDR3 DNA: TGTGCGGTGGGGGCGGGAGGCTACACCTTC.